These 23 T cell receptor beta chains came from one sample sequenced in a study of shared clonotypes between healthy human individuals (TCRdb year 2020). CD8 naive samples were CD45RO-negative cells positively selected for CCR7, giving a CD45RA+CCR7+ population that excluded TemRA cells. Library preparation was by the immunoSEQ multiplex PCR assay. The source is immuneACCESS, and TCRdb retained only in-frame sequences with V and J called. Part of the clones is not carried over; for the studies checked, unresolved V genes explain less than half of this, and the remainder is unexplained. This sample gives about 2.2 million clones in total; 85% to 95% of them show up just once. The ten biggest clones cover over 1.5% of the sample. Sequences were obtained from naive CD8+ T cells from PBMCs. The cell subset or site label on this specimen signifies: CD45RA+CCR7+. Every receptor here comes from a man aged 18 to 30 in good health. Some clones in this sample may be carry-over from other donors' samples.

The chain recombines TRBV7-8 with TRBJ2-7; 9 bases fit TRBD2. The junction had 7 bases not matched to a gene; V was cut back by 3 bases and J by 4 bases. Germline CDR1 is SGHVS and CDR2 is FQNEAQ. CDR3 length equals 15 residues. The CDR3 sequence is CASSFYVSGSYEQYF. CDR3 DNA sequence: TGTGCCAGCAGCTTTTATGTTAGCGGGAGTTACGAGCAGTACTTC.

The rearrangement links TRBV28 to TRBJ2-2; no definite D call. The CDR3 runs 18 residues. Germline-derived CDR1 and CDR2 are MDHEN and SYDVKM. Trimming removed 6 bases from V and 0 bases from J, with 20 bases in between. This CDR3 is CASSSPYLQSANTGELFF. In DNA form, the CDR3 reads TGTGCCAGCAGCTCCCCCTACTTGCAGTCAGCGAACACCGGGGAGCTGTTTTTT.

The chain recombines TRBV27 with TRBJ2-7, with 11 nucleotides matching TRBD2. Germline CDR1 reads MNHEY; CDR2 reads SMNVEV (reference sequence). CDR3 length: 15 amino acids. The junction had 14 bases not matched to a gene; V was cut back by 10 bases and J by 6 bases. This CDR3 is CATRLLAGGLGEQYF. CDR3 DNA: TGTGCCACCAGACTCTTAGCGGGAGGGCTGGGCGAGCAGTACTTC.

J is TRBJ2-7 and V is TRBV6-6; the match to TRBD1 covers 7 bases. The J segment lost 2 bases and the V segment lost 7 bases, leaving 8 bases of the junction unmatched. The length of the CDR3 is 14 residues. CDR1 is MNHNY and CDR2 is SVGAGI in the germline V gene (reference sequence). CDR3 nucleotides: TGTGCCAGCACCAACCGGGACAGAGCCTACGAGCAGTACTTC. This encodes CASTNRDRAYEQYF.

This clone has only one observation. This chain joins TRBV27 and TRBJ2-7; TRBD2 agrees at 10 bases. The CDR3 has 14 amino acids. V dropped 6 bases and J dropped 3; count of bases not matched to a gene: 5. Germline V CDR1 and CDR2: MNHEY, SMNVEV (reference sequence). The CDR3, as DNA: TGTGCCAGCAGCGGACTAGCGGATAGCTACGAGCAGTACTTC. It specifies CASSGLADSYEQYF.

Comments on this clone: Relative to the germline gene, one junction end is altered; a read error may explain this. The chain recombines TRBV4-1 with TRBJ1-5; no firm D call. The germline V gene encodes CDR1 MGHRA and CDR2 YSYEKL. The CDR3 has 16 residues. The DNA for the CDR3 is TGCGCCAGCAGCGAAGACGGGCTTGACGCTAATCAGCCCCAGCATTTT. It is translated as CASSEDGLDANQPQHF.

CDR3 protein: CASSPLGGTDTQYF. In DNA form, the CDR3 reads TGTGCCAGCAGCCCCCTGGGGGGGACAGATACGCAGTATTTT. The rearrangement joins TRBV12-1 to TRBJ2-3; TRBD2, the table's D call, lacks a check against the DNA. TRBV12-1 is termed a pseudogene. The length of the CDR3 is 14 residues.

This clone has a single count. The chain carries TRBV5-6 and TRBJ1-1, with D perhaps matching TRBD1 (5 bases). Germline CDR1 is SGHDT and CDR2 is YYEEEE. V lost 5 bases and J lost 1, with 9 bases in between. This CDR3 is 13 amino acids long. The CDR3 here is CASRLRGNTEAFF. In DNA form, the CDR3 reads TGTGCCAGCAGGTTGAGGGGGAACACTGAAGCTTTCTTT.

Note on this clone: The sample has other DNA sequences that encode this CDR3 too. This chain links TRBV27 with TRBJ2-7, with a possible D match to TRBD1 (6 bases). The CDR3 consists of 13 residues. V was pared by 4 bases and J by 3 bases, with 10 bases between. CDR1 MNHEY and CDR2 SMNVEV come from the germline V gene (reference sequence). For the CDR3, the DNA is TGTGCCAGCAGTTCCAGGGGCCTCTACGAGCAGTACTTC. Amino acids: CASSSRGLYEQYF.

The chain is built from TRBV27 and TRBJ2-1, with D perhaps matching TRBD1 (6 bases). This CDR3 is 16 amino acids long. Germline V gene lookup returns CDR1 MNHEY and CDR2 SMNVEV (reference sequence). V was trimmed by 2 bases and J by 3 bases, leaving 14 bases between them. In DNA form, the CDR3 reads TGTGCCAGCAGTTTAAGAGGGACACTCATCTACAATGAGCAGTTCTTC. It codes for CASSLRGTLIYNEQFF.

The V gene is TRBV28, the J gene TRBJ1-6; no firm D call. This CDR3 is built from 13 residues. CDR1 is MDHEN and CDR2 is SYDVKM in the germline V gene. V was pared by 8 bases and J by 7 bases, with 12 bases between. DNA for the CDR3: TGTGCCAGCTTTGTGGGAACCAATTCACCCCTCCACTTT. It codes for CASFVGTNSPLHF.

The CDR3 region is CASMWDGTGELFF. CDR3 DNA: TGTGCCAGTATGTGGGACGGCACCGGGGAGCTGTTTTTT. The gene calls are TRBV19 and TRBJ2-2; TRBD1 or TRBD2 may be the D gene (5 bases each). The CDR3 is 13 residues long. The germline V and J ends were trimmed by 7 bases and 4 bases, with 10 bases remaining between them. CDR1 and CDR2 from the germline V gene are LNHDA and SQIVND (reference sequence).

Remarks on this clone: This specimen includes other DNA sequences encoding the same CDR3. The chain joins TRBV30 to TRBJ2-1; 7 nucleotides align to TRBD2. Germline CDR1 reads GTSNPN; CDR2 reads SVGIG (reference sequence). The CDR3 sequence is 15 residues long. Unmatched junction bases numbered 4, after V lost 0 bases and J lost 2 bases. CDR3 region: CAWSVLGLAYNEQFF. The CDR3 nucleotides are TGTGCCTGGAGTGTACTAGGACTAGCCTACAATGAGCAGTTCTTC. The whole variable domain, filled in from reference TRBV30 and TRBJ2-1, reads SQTIHQWPATLVQPVGSPLSLECTVEGTSNPNLYWYRQAAGRGLQLLFYSVGIGQISSEVPQNLSASRPQDRQFILSSKKLLLSDSGFYLCAWSVLGLAYNEQFFGPGTRLTVL.

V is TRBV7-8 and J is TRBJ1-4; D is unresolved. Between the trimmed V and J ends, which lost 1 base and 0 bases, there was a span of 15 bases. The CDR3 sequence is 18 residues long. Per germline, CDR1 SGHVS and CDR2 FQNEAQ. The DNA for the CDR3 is TGTGCCAGCAGCTTAGAGTTGAGAGGGAGTCCAACTAATGAAAAACTGTTTTTT. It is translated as CASSLELRGSPTNEKLFF.

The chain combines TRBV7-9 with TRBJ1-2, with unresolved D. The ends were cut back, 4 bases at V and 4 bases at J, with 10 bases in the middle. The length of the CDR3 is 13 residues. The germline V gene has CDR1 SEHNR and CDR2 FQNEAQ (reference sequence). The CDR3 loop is CASSYPLGYGYTF. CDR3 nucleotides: TGTGCCAGCAGCTACCCTTTGGGCTATGGCTACACCTTC.

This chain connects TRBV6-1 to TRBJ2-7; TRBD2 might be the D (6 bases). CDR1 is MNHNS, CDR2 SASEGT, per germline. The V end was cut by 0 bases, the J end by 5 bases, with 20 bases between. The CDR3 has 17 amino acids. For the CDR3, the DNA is TGTGCCAGCAGTGAAGCAGGGGTGGGAGGCCCCGGGCACGAGCAGTACTTC. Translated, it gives CASSEAGVGGPGHEQYF.

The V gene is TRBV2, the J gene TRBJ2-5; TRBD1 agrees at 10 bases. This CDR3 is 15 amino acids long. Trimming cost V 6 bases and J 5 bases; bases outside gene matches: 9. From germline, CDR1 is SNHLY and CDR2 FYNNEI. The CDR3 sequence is CASSRYGQGVETQYF. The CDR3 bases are TGTGCCAGCAGCCGTTATGGACAGGGGGTTGAGACCCAGTACTTC.

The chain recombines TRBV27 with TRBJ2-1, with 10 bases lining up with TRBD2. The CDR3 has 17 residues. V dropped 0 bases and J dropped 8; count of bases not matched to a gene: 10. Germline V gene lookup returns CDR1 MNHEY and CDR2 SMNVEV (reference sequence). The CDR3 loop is CASSLSIGTSDLDEQFF. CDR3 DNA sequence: TGTGCCAGCAGTTTATCCATCGGGACTAGCGACCTCGATGAGCAGTTCTTC.

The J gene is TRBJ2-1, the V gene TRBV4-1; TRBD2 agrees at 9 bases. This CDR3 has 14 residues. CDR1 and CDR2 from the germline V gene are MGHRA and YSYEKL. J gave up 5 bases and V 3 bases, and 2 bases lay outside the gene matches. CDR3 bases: TGCGCCAGCAGCCATCTAGCGGGAAACAATGAGCAGTTCTTC. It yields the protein CASSHLAGNNEQFF.

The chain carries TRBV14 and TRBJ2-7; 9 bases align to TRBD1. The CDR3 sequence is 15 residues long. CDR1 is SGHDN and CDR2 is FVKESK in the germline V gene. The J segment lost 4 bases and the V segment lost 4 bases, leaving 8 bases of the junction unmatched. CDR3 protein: CASSPRTGELYEQYF. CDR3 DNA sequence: TGTGCCAGCAGCCCCCGGACAGGGGAGTTGTACGAGCAGTACTTC.

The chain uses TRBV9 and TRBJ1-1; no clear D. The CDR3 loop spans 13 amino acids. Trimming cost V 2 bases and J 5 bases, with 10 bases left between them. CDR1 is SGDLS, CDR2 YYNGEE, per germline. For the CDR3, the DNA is TGTGCCAGCAGCGTCGGGCCGGCGACTGAAGCTTTCTTT. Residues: CASSVGPATEAFF.

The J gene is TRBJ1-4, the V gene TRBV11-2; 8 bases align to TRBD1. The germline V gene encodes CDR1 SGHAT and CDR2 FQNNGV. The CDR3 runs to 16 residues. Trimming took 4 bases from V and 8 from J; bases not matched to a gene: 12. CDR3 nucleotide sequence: TGTGCCAGCAGCTACTTCGATAGGACAGGGAAGGAAAAACTGTTTTTT. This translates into CASSYFDRTGKEKLFF. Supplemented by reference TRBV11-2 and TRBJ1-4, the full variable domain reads EAGVAQSPRYKIIEKRQSVAFWCNPISGHATLYWYQQILGQGPKLLIQFQNNGVVDDSQLPKDRFSAERLKGVDSTLKIQPAKLEDSAVYLCASSYFDRTGKEKLFFGSGTQLSVL.

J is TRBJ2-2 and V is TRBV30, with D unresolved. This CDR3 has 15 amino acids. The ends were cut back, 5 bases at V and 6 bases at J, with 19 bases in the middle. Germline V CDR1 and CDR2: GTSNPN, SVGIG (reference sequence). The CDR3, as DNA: TGTGCCTGGGGAGTGATGTGGGGTGTCGCCGGGGAGCTGTTTTTT. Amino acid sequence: CAWGVMWGVAGELFF.